Presented here are 15 T cell receptor beta chains from one specimen sequenced in a study of blood T cell repertoires in COVID-19. Clones were sequenced by immunoSEQ multiplex PCR, and TCRdb holds only the in-frame ones, with some missing. The sample lists some 250,000 clones; over 70% were seen once. Material for sequencing was peripheral blood. These TCRs come from a man older than 75 with acute or convalescent COVID-19.

This clone was detected a few times. This sequence joins TRBV9 and TRBJ2-5; 7 nucleotides agree with TRBD2. The CDR3 is 16 amino acids. Looked up from germline, CDR1 is SGDLS and CDR2 is YYNGEE. Germline trimming cut 0 bases from V and 2 bases from J; bases unmatched to any gene: 7. CDR3 in amino acids: CASSVGAASGQETQYF. The CDR3 DNA is TGTGCCAGCAGCGTAGGCGCGGCTAGCGGACAAGAGACCCAGTACTTC.

The rearrangement joins TRBV7-2 to TRBJ1-3, with TRBD1 matching 7 bases. Trimming took 4 bases from V and 4 from J; bases not matched to a gene: 7. Germline loops: CDR1 SGHTA, CDR2 FQGNSA. The CDR3 covers 15 residues. In nucleotides, the CDR3 is TGTGCCAGCAGCTCGACGACAGGGACCGGAAACACCATATATTTT. Protein sequence: CASSSTTGTGNTIYF.

The CDR3 region is CASSPPGGFEQYF. In DNA form, the CDR3 reads TGTGCCAGCAGTCCACCGGGAGGGTTCGAGCAGTACTTC. J is TRBJ2-7 and V is TRBV28; 8 bases are a match to TRBD2. Germline CDR1 MDHEN, CDR2 SYDVKM. V was clipped by 5 bases and J by 6 bases; unmatched bases: 6. The CDR3 runs 13 residues.

This sequence joins TRBV19 and TRBJ2-5; TRBD2 matches at 8 bases. V shed 6 bases, J shed 5 bases, and the junction held 8 bases outside the gene matches. Germline V gene lookup returns CDR1 LNHDA and CDR2 SQIVND (reference sequence). The CDR3 has 14 amino acids. As DNA, the CDR3 is TGTGCCAGTAGCTATGGGACTAGTCCTGAGACCCAGTACTTC. As protein: CASSYGTSPETQYF.

This rearrangement joins TRBV24-1 to TRBJ1-3; 7 bases are a match to TRBD1. The CDR3 contains 15 residues. Germline V gene sequence: CDR1 KGHDR, CDR2 SFDVKD. Trimming cost V 2 bases and J 3 bases; bases outside gene matches: 3. CDR3 loop: CATSDSRQGGNTIYF. DNA for the CDR3: TGTGCCACCAGTGATTCCCGACAGGGTGGAAACACCATATATTTT.

The chain carries TRBV6-1 and TRBJ1-1; D is unclear. CDR3 size: 13 residues. Germline V gene sequence: CDR1 MNHNS, CDR2 SASEGT. The V gene lost 2 bases and the J gene lost 1 base, with 5 bases spanning the gap. CDR3 nucleotide sequence: TGTGCCAGCAGTGAACCAGGGAACACTGAAGCTTTCTTT. This translates into CASSEPGNTEAFF.

The chain carries TRBV10-3 and TRBJ2-1; 9 nucleotides match TRBD1. CDR3 size: 14 residues. Losses at the gene ends were 8 bases for V and 0 bases for J; bases not matched to a gene: 2. Germline V gene sequence: CDR1 ENHRY, CDR2 SYGVKD. CDR3 loop: CAIRGQGSYNEQFF. The CDR3 region has the DNA TGTGCCATCCGGGGACAGGGCTCCTACAATGAGCAGTTCTTC.

This chain joins TRBV5-1 and TRBJ1-6; D not certain. The ends were cut back, 0 bases at V and 7 bases at J, with 11 bases in the middle. Germline CDR1 is SGHRS and CDR2 is YFSETQ. There are 15 residues in the CDR3. CDR3: CASSLERSRNSPLHF. CDR3 bases: TGCGCCAGCAGCTTGGAAAGAAGCAGGAATTCACCCCTCCACTTT.

This chain connects TRBV7-9 to TRBJ2-3; D call uncertain. The CDR3 runs to 13 residues. CDR1 and CDR2 (germline): SEHNR, FQNEAQ (reference sequence). Deletions cut 5 bases from V and 4 bases from J, with 10 bases between. The CDR3 reads CASSPFTPDTQYF. The CDR3 nucleotides read TGTGCCAGCAGCCCGTTTACTCCAGATACGCAGTATTTT.

The gene calls are TRBV4-2 and TRBJ2-5; 9 bases agree with TRBD1. CDR3 length equals 16 residues. The germline V gene has CDR1 LGHNA and CDR2 YNFKEQ. J was trimmed by 2 bases and V by 1 base; bases with no gene match: 5. DNA of the CDR3: TGTGCCAGCAGCCAAGCAACAGGGGGCGGGCAAGAGACCCAGTACTTC. It encodes CASSQATGGGQETQYF.

Comments on this clone: The sample holds other DNA sequences that translate to the same CDR3. The chain has TRBV4-1 and TRBJ1-4; D might be TRBD1 (5 bases). The germline CDR1 and CDR2 sequences are MGHRA and YSYEKL. Trimming took off 1 base at V and 1 base at J, with 13 bases between the two ends. The CDR3 covers 17 residues. CDR3 sequence (DNA): TGCGCCAGCAGCCAAGTACGGAGGAGGGGAACTAATGAAAAACTGTTTTTT. Protein product: CASSQVRRRGTNEKLFF.

In this sample, this clone turned up many times. The chain recombines TRBV19 with TRBJ2-7, with D perhaps TRBD2 (5 bases). CDR1 is LNHDA and CDR2 is SQIVND in the germline V gene (reference sequence). Trimming shortened V by 7 bases and J by 6 bases, and 19 bases separated the two germline ends. The CDR3 loop spans 14 amino acids. The CDR3 sequence is CASKRTPSLVEQYF. As DNA, the CDR3 is TGTGCCAGTAAAAGGACTCCTAGTTTGGTCGAGCAGTACTTC. The complete variable domain, with remaining parts taken from reference TRBV19 and TRBJ2-7, reads DGGITQSPKYLFRKEGQNVTLSCEQNLNHDAMYWYRQDPGQGLRLIYYSQIVNDFQKGDIAEGYSVSREKKESFPLTVTSAQKNPTAFYLCASKRTPSLVEQYFGPGTRLTVT.

This chain links TRBV27 with TRBJ2-3, with TRBD2 matching over 14 bases. Losses at the gene ends were 5 bases for V and 3 bases for J; bases not matched to a gene: 13. CDR3 length equals 19 residues. Germline V gives CDR1 MNHEY, CDR2 SMNVEV (reference sequence). The CDR3 nucleotides are TGTGCCAGCAGTCCGAAGCACCTAGGACTAGCGGGAGGTACAGATACGCAGTATTTT. It encodes CASSPKHLGLAGGTDTQYF.

The chain joins TRBV18 to TRBJ2-1; the match to TRBD1 covers 7 bases. The CDR3 spans 14 residues. Germline V gene data show CDR1 as KGHSH and CDR2 as LQKENI. Unmatched junction bases numbered 3, after V lost 3 bases and J lost 4 bases. CDR3 nucleotides: TGTGCCAGCTCACCTCGACAGGGATACAATGAGCAGTTCTTC. Its protein product is CASSPRQGYNEQFF. Variable domain in full (rest from reference TRBV18 and TRBJ2-1): NAGVMQNPRHLVRRRGQEARLRCSPMKGHSHVYWYRQLPEEGLKFMVYLQKENIIDESGMPKERFSAEFPKEGPSILRIQQVVRGDSAAYFCASSPRQGYNEQFFGPGTRLTVL.

The chain has TRBV24-1 and TRBJ2-1, with 16 bases matching TRBD2. The V gene's germline CDR1 is KGHDR and CDR2 SFDVKD. Losses at the gene ends were 4 bases for V and 4 bases for J; bases not matched to a gene: 6. This CDR3 contains 18 residues. CDR3 DNA sequence: TGTGCCACCAGTGACCCTGGGACTAGCGGGAGGGTATACAATGAGCAGTTCTTC. Its protein is CATSDPGTSGRVYNEQFF.